This TCR beta chain originates from a study of blood T cells in healthy people across ages. Regarding the study as a whole: Aged donors had fewer naive CD4+ cells and lower diversity than long-lived donors. As naive T cell percentage varied, TCR beta diversity correlated strongly with it.

This clonotype was seen just once. Antigen unknown. For the second PCR, which ran for roughly 6 to 11 cycles, a sample-barcoded 5' primer and a J-beta primer mix were used. Using its own MiXCR run on the 5' RACE reads, TCRdb lists one record per CDR3 protein. Here the sample spans over a million distinct CDR3 sequences, 45% being singletons. V lost 8 bases, J lost 1 base, and 15 bases lay in between. CDR1 is SNHLY and CDR2 is FYNNEI in the germline V gene. The CDR3 runs to 14 residues. Specimen: blood. This sequence joins TRBV2 and TRBJ2-7, with a weak D call TRBD2 (6 bases). The TCR was taken from a woman aged 55-70 years in good health. CDR3 sequence (DNA): TGTGCCAGCGCCTGGGGTAGCGGATCCTACGAGCAGTACTTC. This gives the protein CASAWGSGSYEQYF.